This T cell receptor beta chain was sequenced for a study of T cell changes during pregnancy in multiple sclerosis. Germline V gene lookup returns CDR1 GTSNPN and CDR2 SVGIG (reference sequence). This CDR3 contains 16 residues. Trimming cost V 4 bases and J 0 bases, with 18 bases left between them. Sequenced by immunoSEQ multiplex PCR; TCRdb stores in-frame clones only, minus some. The sample shows some 80,000 clones, nearly 95% of them seen only once. The chain employs TRBV30 and TRBJ1-1; D uncertain. The TCR originated in a female donor with multiple sclerosis, enrolled in a pregnancy study. The sequenced sample was peripheral blood, obtained in the second trimester of pregnancy. This CDR3 reads CAWNGVLLGLNTEAFF. The CDR3 DNA reads as TGTGCCTGGAACGGGGTTTTGTTAGGCCTGAACACTGAAGCTTTCTTT.